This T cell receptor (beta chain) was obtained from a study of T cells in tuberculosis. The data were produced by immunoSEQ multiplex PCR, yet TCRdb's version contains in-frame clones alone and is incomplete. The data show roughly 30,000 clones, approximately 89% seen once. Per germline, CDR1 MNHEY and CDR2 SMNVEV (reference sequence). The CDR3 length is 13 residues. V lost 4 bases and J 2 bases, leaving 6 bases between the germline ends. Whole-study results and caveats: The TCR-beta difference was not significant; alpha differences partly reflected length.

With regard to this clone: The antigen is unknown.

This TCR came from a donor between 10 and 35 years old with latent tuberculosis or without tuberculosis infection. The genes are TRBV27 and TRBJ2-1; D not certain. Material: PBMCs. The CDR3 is CASSSSAYNEQFF. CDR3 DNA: TGTGCCAGCAGTTCCTCCGCCTACAATGAGCAGTTCTTC.